One and the same sample provided the 22 T cell receptor beta chains below, sequenced in a study of blood T cell repertoires in COVID-19. Measured with immunoSEQ multiplex PCR; TCRdb has only the in-frame clones, and not every one. The sample consists of under 150,000 clones, more than 80% of them appearing once. The sample comprised peripheral blood. These receptors were taken from a woman aged 45 to 65 with acute or convalescent COVID-19.

The chain recombines TRBV7-7 with TRBJ2-7, with 8 bases fitting TRBD1. With V trimmed by 3 bases and J by 0 bases, 4 bases remained unmatched. Germline-derived CDR1 and CDR2 are SSHAT and FNYEAQ (reference sequence). This CDR3 contains 15 residues. CDR3 amino acids: CASSLETGVSYEQYF. The CDR3 bases are TGTGCCAGCAGCTTGGAGACAGGGGTCTCCTACGAGCAGTACTTC.

V and J are TRBV29-1 and TRBJ2-3, with a possible D match to TRBD2 (5 bases). The CDR3 extends over 13 amino acids. Per the germline V gene, CDR1 is SQVTM and CDR2 is ANQGSEA. Trimming shortened V by 1 base and J by 1 base, and 6 bases separated the two germline ends. The DNA for the CDR3 is TGCAGCGTTGAAGCCGGGGGCACAGATACGCAGTATTTT. It translates to CSVEAGGTDTQYF.

This CDR3 is CASSMGLTEQYF. The DNA of the CDR3 is TGTGCCAGCAGTATGGGACTAACGGAGCAGTACTTC. The rearrangement uses TRBV12-3 or TRBV12-4 and TRBJ2-7, with 7 bases identical to TRBD2. CDR3 length: 12 residues. With V trimmed by 5 bases and J by 7 bases, 5 bases remained unmatched.

The J gene is TRBJ1-5, the V gene TRBV15; D remains unclear. CDR1 is LNHNV, CDR2 YYDKDF, per germline (reference sequence). V lost 5 bases and J 6 bases, leaving 17 bases between the germline ends. The CDR3 spans 15 residues. Here the CDR3 reads CATSLLGGHGQPQHF. The CDR3 nucleotides are TGTGCCACCAGCCTCTTGGGAGGGCACGGTCAGCCCCAGCATTTT.

The rearrangement uses TRBV24-1 and TRBJ2-2; 7 bases align to TRBD1. The CDR3 sequence is 13 residues long. V dropped 9 bases and J dropped 5; count of bases not matched to a gene: 5. The germline gives CDR1 KGHDR, CDR2 SFDVKD. This CDR3 reads CATGQGVTGELFF. In DNA, the CDR3 is TGTGCCACCGGGCAGGGGGTGACCGGGGAGCTGTTTTTT.

This chain uses TRBV3-1 (or the pseudogene TRBV3-2) with TRBJ2-7, with 13 bases aligning to TRBD2. With V trimmed by 3 bases and J by 7 bases, 0 bases remained unmatched. The CDR3 spans 13 residues. The germline gives CDR1 LGHDT, CDR2 YNNKEL (reference sequence). CDR3 amino acids: CASSQGLAGEQYF. In nucleotides, the CDR3 is TGTGCCAGCAGCCAGGGACTAGCGGGAGAGCAGTACTTC.

The rearrangement links TRBV7-9 to TRBJ1-1, with a tentative D call TRBD1 (6 bases). Trimming shortened V by 4 bases and J by 1 base, and 19 bases separated the two germline ends. CDR3 length equals 17 residues. Per germline, CDR1 SEHNR and CDR2 FQNEAQ (reference sequence). The CDR3 loop reads CASSSPTTQGPNTEAFF. The CDR3 nucleotides read TGTGCCAGCAGCTCCCCAACAACTCAGGGGCCGAACACTGAAGCTTTCTTT.

The chain employs TRBV18 and TRBJ1-1; 7 nucleotides align to TRBD1. CDR1 is KGHSH, CDR2 LQKENI, per germline. V was clipped by 5 bases and J by 1 base; unmatched bases: 4. CDR3 length: 14 residues. The CDR3 bases are TGTGCCAGCTCAGCTGGGACAGAGAACACTGAAGCTTTCTTT. Protein sequence: CASSAGTENTEAFF. Full variable domain (outside the CDR3, taken from reference TRBV18 and TRBJ1-1): NAGVMQNPRHLVRRRGQEARLRCSPMKGHSHVYWYRQLPEEGLKFMVYLQKENIIDESGMPKERFSAEFPKEGPSILRIQQVVRGDSAAYFCASSAGTENTEAFFGQGTRLTVV.

The chain employs TRBV12-3 or TRBV12-4 and TRBJ1-2, with D perhaps matching TRBD1 (5 bases). The CDR3 is made up of 13 amino acids. V lost 6 bases and J lost 0, with 8 bases in between. The CDR3 DNA follows: TGTGCCAGCAGACAGGATTCTAACTATGGCTACACCTTC. Encoded protein: CASRQDSNYGYTF.

The V and J genes are TRBV6-5 and TRBJ1-6; no clear D gene. Trimming took off 5 bases at V and 2 bases at J, with 7 bases between the two ends. CDR1 and CDR2 (germline): MNHEY, SVGAGI. This CDR3 contains 14 residues. The CDR3 sequence: CASSTETYNSPLHF. The CDR3 nucleotides are TGTGCCAGCAGTACAGAGACCTATAATTCACCCCTCCACTTT.

This sequence joins TRBV4-3 and TRBJ2-2; 9 positions match TRBD1. CDR3 size: 14 residues. V lost 3 bases and J lost 5; bases outside the gene matches: 1. From germline, CDR1 is LGHNA and CDR2 YSLEER. DNA for the CDR3: TGCGCCAGCAGCCACGACAGGGGGACCGGGGAGCTGTTTTTT. This gives the protein CASSHDRGTGELFF.

CDR3 protein: CASSGSQGMNTEAFF. In DNA form, the CDR3 reads TGTGCCAGCAGCGGGTCCCAGGGGATGAACACTGAAGCTTTCTTT. The J gene is TRBJ1-1, the V gene TRBV5-5; maybe TRBD1 (6 bases). The length of the CDR3 is 15 residues. Germline-derived CDR1 and CDR2 are SGHKS and YYEKEE (reference sequence). Deletions cut 4 bases from V and 0 bases from J, with 13 bases between.

CDR3 in amino acids: CASSESVFFNSPLHF. In DNA form, the CDR3 reads TGTGCCAGCAGTGAAAGCGTCTTTTTCAATTCACCCCTCCACTTT. The J gene is TRBJ1-6, the V gene TRBV2; no definite D call. Germline lookup yields CDR1 SNHLY and CDR2 FYNNEI. The CDR3 length is 15 residues. V lost 2 bases and J 7 bases, leaving 12 bases between the germline ends.

This chain links TRBV5-1 with TRBJ2-3; the D gene is possibly TRBD2 (6 bases). V was pared by 5 bases and J by 3 bases, with 10 bases between. This CDR3 has 13 residues. The V gene's germline CDR1 is SGHRS and CDR2 YFSETQ. The CDR3 loop is CASRPGDTDTQYF. CDR3 nucleotides: TGCGCCAGCAGGCCGGGGGATACAGATACGCAGTATTTT.

J is TRBJ1-1 and V is TRBV6-5; D ambiguous. The germline CDR1 and CDR2 sequences are MNHEY and SVGAGI. V gave up 7 bases and J gave up 11 bases, with 20 bases separating them. The CDR3 totals 13 residues. The CDR3 bases are TGTGCCAGCACCCTGGAGGTTGCTGTTAGGGCTTTCTTT. Its protein is CASTLEVAVRAFF.

The chain employs TRBV5-1 and TRBJ2-1; D unclear. Germline CDR1 SGHRS, CDR2 YFSETQ. The V end was cut by 2 bases, the J end by 0 bases, with 9 bases between. CDR3 length: 15 residues. CDR3 amino acids: CASSFGQSSYNEQFF. The DNA for the CDR3 is TGCGCCAGCAGCTTTGGCCAAAGCTCCTACAATGAGCAGTTCTTC. Full variable domain (rest looked up from reference TRBV5-1 and TRBJ2-1): KAGVTQTPRYLIKTRGQQVTLSCSPISGHRSVSWYQQTPGQGLQFLFEYFSETQRNKGNFPGRFSGRQFSNSRSEMNVSTLELGDSALYLCASSFGQSSYNEQFFGPGTRLTVL.

J is TRBJ2-7 and V is TRBV2, with a weak D call TRBD1 (5 bases). V lost 6 bases, J lost 3 bases, and 9 bases lay in between. Germline V gene data show CDR1 as SNHLY and CDR2 as FYNNEI. This CDR3 contains 12 residues. CDR3 protein: CASSRQFYEQYF. CDR3 DNA sequence: TGTGCCAGCAGCCGACAGTTCTACGAGCAGTACTTC.

This clone was recorded only once. The gene calls are TRBV7-9 and TRBJ2-5; 11 bases agree with TRBD2. The CDR3 consists of 16 residues. Germline loops: CDR1 SEHNR, CDR2 FQNEAQ (reference sequence). The ends lost 4 bases at V and 0 bases at J; junction bases unmatched: 4. In DNA, the CDR3 is TGTGCCAGCAGCTCCCCACTAGCGGGGGACCAAGAGACCCAGTACTTC. Residues: CASSSPLAGDQETQYF.

V is TRBV5-4 and J is TRBJ1-2; TRBD1 matches at 8 bases. The ends lost 3 bases at V and 4 bases at J; junction bases unmatched: 5. Germline V gene sequence: CDR1 SGHNT, CDR2 YYREEE (reference sequence). This CDR3 contains 14 residues. The CDR3 sequence: CASSSDRAGYGYTF. The DNA of the CDR3 is TGTGCCAGCAGCTCGGACAGGGCGGGCTATGGCTACACCTTC. The whole variable domain, filled in from reference TRBV5-4 and TRBJ1-2, reads ETGVTQSPTHLIKTRGQQVTLRCSSQSGHNTVSWYQQALGQGPQFIFQYYREEENGRGNFPPRFSGLQFPNYSSELNVNALELDDSALYLCASSSDRAGYGYTFGSGTRLTVV.

V gene TRBV15 combines with J gene TRBJ2-1, with 15 bases fitting TRBD2. This CDR3 is 17 amino acids long. Germline values: CDR1 LNHNV, CDR2 YYDKDF (reference sequence). Trimming at V came to 0 bases and at J to 7 bases, leaving 4 bases not matched to a gene. CDR3 protein: CATSRDSGTSGRNEQFF. The CDR3, as DNA: TGTGCCACCAGCAGAGATTCAGGGACTAGCGGGAGGAATGAGCAGTTCTTC.

The chain joins TRBV24-1 to TRBJ2-3, with 7 bases fitting TRBD2. J lost 6 bases, V lost 4 bases, and 3 bases had no gene match. Germline CDR1 KGHDR, CDR2 SFDVKD. CDR3 size: 13 residues. CDR3 sequence: CATSDELADTQYF. The CDR3 nucleotides are TGTGCCACCAGTGACGAACTAGCGGATACGCAGTATTTT.

The rearrangement uses TRBV12-5 and TRBJ1-2; tentatively, D is TRBD1 (6 bases). This CDR3 has 16 amino acids. The V gene's germline CDR1 is LGHNT and CDR2 FRNRAP. Trimming removed 0 bases from V and 0 bases from J, with 11 bases in between. This CDR3 is CASGLVIGGANYGYTF. CDR3 in DNA: TGTGCTAGTGGTTTGGTAATAGGGGGAGCTAACTATGGCTACACCTTC.